Listed here are 2 T cell receptor beta chains from one sample, sequenced in a study of blood T cell repertoires in COVID-19. Some clones are missing from TCRdb's copy, which holds only in-frame ones; the method was immunoSEQ multiplex PCR. The sample lists 250,000 or so clones; approximately 84% were seen once. The sample was PBMCs or T cells enriched from blood (not recorded which). Source of these receptors: a woman aged 45-65 years who had been exposed to COVID-19.

This chain joins TRBV11-2 and TRBJ1-2; D may be TRBD1 (6 bases). CDR1 is SGHAT and CDR2 is FQNNGV in the germline V gene. The CDR3 length is 13 residues. V lost 1 base to trimming and J lost 6 bases, with 9 bases between them. The CDR3 DNA is TGTGCCAGCAGCTTAGCCCCAGGGGATGGCTACACCTTC. Protein product: CASSLAPGDGYTF.

In this sample, this clone turned up once. This chain joins TRBV6-1 and TRBJ1-2; tentative D call: TRBD1 (5 bases). Germline-derived CDR1 and CDR2 are MNHNS and SASEGT. This CDR3 region has 13 residues. V was trimmed by 3 bases and J by 5 bases, leaving 10 bases between them. DNA for the CDR3: TGTGCCAGCAGTGAGACAGAAATATATGGCTACACCTTC. It specifies CASSETEIYGYTF.